The table lists the clone carrying this T cell receptor (beta chain) with many counts. These data belong to a study of early T cells in non-severe SARS-CoV-2 infection. Study summary: Sequencing used unsorted whole-blood bulk RNA, so chains lack pairing.

TCRdb re-called the 5' RACE reads with MiXCR, one entry per CDR3 protein. The sample consists of about 55,000 distinct CDR3 sequences, under 8.5% of them appearing once. The ends were cut back, 4 bases at V and 4 bases at J, with 10 bases in the middle. Germline CDR1 LGHNA, CDR2 YSLEER. The CDR3 has 13 amino acids. The chain carries TRBV4-3 and TRBJ1-2; D is ambiguous. The source of this sequence is an adult who was a healthcare worker with PCR-confirmed SARS-CoV-2 infection or an uninfected control (not recorded which). The material sequenced was whole blood, taken at baseline. The CDR3 region has the DNA TGCGCCAGCAGCCCCGATAGACTCTATGGCTACACCTTC. This gives the protein CASSPDRLYGYTF.